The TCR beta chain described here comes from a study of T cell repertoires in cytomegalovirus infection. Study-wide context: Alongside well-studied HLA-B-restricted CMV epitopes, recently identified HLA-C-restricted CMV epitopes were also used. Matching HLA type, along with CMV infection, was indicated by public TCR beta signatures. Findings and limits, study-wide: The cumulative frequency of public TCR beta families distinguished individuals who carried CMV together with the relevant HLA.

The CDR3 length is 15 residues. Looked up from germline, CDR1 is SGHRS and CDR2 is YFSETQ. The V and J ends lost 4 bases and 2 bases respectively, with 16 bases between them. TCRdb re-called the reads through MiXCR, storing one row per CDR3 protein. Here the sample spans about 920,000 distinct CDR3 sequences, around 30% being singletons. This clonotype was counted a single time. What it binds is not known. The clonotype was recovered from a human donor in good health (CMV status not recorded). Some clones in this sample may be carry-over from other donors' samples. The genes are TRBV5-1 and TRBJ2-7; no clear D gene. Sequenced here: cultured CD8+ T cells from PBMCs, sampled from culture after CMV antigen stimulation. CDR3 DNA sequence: TGCGCCAGCAGCCCCTTCATAGACGGTCCCTACGAGCAGTACTTC. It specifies CASSPFIDGPYEQYF.